This TCR beta chain was obtained from a study of human T cells and chemical hapten exposure. Documented time point: pre-sensitization, week 0. The treatment here: therapeutic diphenylcyclopropenone sensitization with weekly scalp DPC. This clonotype has more than one count but fewer than ten. Germline assignment: CDR1 DFQATT and CDR2 SNEGSKA (reference sequence). Trimming stripped 5 bases from V and 6 bases from J, with 17 bases between. CDR3 length: 13 amino acids. MiXCR, applied by TCRdb to the RACE reads, yields one record per CDR3 protein. The repertoire consists of 350,000 to 400,000 distinct CDR3 sequences, with approximately 5% occurring once and the leading ten covering just over 2.5%.

The sequencing used whole blood, collected in connection with sensitization to the hapten diphenylcyclopropenone (DPC). This clonotype originated in a woman aged 45 to 65 with alopecia areata. Some clones in this sample may be carry-over from other donors' samples. V usage is TRBV20-1 and J usage is TRBJ2-7; no definite D call. The CDR3 loop is CSASLGSLGEQYF. The CDR3 DNA follows: TGCAGTGCTTCCTTAGGTAGTCTGGGCGAGCAGTACTTC.